This T cell receptor (beta chain) appears in the sequencing data of a study of T cell changes during pregnancy in multiple sclerosis. Data came from immunoSEQ multiplex PCR; TCRdb stores just in-frame clones and leaves some out. The sample consists of 100,000 to 140,000 clones, 92% of them appearing once. The receptor comes from a female donor in good health, enrolled as a control in a pregnancy study. Sample: peripheral blood, taken in the third trimester of pregnancy.

CDR3 coding DNA: TGTGCCAGCTCACCACCGGGACAGTTTAACTATGGCTACACCTTC. Translation gives CASSPPGQFNYGYTF. This chain uses TRBV18 with TRBJ1-2; 7 bases match TRBD1. The CDR3 runs 15 residues. The junction had 2 bases not matched to a gene; V was cut back by 0 bases and J by 1 base. Germline V CDR1 and CDR2: KGHSH, LQKENI.